Listed here are 23 T cell receptor beta chains from one sample, sequenced in a study of blood T cell repertoires in COVID-19 (TCRdb year 2020). Library creation used the immunoSEQ multiplex PCR assay. As stored in TCRdb, this immuneACCESS dataset retains in-frame rearrangements with V and J assigned. A fraction of the clones does not appear; measured against another copy, unresolved V genes explain less than half of the discrepancy, and the remainder lacks a known reason. The sample includes roughly 250,000 clones, with nearly 85% observed a single time. The top ten clonotypes cover 8% to 9.5% of the sample. Sequences were obtained from peripheral blood. The receptors here all came from a human donor in a cohort sampled during active COVID-19.

This chain uses TRBV2 with TRBJ2-3; D possibly corresponds to TRBD1 (6 bases). Trimming removed 6 bases at V and 6 bases at J, with 19 bases between. The CDR3 totals 15 residues. The germline CDR1 and CDR2 sequences are SNHLY and FYNNEI. Here the CDR3 DNA reads TGTGCCAGCAGCCAACAGGGTTCCCGCGAGGATACGCAGTATTTT. As protein: CASSQQGSREDTQYF.

The chain joins TRBV12-3 or TRBV12-4 to TRBJ1-1; no firm D call. The CDR3 is 13 residues long. The V end was cut by 8 bases, the J end by 5 bases, with 15 bases between. This CDR3 reads CASGRLGRTEAFF. CDR3 in DNA: TGTGCCAGCGGCCGGCTCGGGAGGACTGAAGCTTTCTTT.

This chain uses TRBV14 with TRBJ1-6; possibly TRBD1 for D (5 bases). Trimming shortened V by 0 bases and J by 4 bases, and 10 bases separated the two germline ends. The germline gives CDR1 SGHDN, CDR2 FVKESK. The CDR3 is made up of 16 amino acids. In nucleotides, the CDR3 is TGTGCCAGCAGCCAAGACAGGACACCGTATAATTCACCCCTCCACTTT. It is translated as CASSQDRTPYNSPLHF.

This clone was counted only a few times. This chain joins TRBV12-3 or TRBV12-4 and TRBJ2-1, with TRBD2 matching 8 bases. The CDR3 extends over 13 amino acids. V trimming: 6 bases; J trimming: 7 bases; junction bases outside the gene matches: 5. CDR3 loop: CASRPRLANEQFF. The DNA of the CDR3 is TGTGCCAGCAGACCGAGACTAGCGAATGAGCAGTTCTTC.

This clone was observed a single time. The chain couples TRBV2 to TRBJ2-1, with 8 bases fitting TRBD1. Looked up from germline, CDR1 is SNHLY and CDR2 is FYNNEI. Trimming at V came to 6 bases and at J to 0 bases, leaving 4 bases not matched to a gene. This CDR3 comprises 15 residues. The CDR3 is CASRGDRGSYNEQFF. CDR3 DNA sequence: TGTGCCAGCAGGGGTGACAGGGGCTCCTACAATGAGCAGTTCTTC.

This clone has more than one count but fewer than ten. The V call is TRBV29-1, the J call TRBJ2-2, with TRBD1 matching over 7 bases. Germline lookup yields CDR1 SQVTM and CDR2 ANQGSEA. The CDR3 is 13 residues long. The junction had 6 bases not matched to a gene; V was cut back by 4 bases and J by 7 bases. The CDR3 region has the DNA TGCAGCGTTGGACAGGGAACGGGCGGGGAGCTGTTTTTT. Protein sequence: CSVGQGTGGELFF.

The gene calls are TRBV7-2 and TRBJ1-2; 7 bases fit TRBD1. CDR3 length equals 14 residues. V trimming: 5 bases; J trimming: 3 bases; junction bases outside the gene matches: 6. Germline CDR1 SGHTA, CDR2 FQGNSA. CDR3 DNA sequence: TGTGCCAGCAGCCTATTACAGGGGCACTATGGCTACACCTTC. Translation: CASSLLQGHYGYTF.

This rearrangement joins TRBV18 to TRBJ2-5, with D tentatively TRBD2 (6 bases). V gave up 4 bases and J gave up 0 bases, with 12 bases separating them. Germline V gene lookup returns CDR1 KGHSH and CDR2 LQKENI. The CDR3 extends over 15 amino acids. The CDR3 is CASSRRTGDQETQYF. In DNA form, the CDR3 reads TGTGCCAGCTCACGTAGGACGGGGGACCAAGAGACCCAGTACTTC.

The V and J genes are TRBV4-2 and TRBJ2-7, with TRBD2 identical over 9 bases. The length of the CDR3 is 16 residues. Germline loops: CDR1 LGHNA, CDR2 YNFKEQ. The junction had 8 bases not matched to a gene; V was cut back by 3 bases and J by 2 bases. The CDR3 region is CASSQSSGGPPYEQYF. CDR3 sequence (DNA): TGTGCCAGCAGCCAGTCGAGCGGGGGGCCCCCCTACGAGCAGTACTTC.

This clone was seen only a few times. The CDR3 coding sequence is TGTGCCAGCAGGAACCACGGGGAGTCCTATAATTCACCCCTCCACTTT. It yields the protein CASRNHGESYNSPLHF. The chain links TRBV3-1 (or the pseudogene TRBV3-2) to TRBJ1-6; no reliable D call. Germline CDR1 LGHDT, CDR2 YNNKEL (reference sequence). The CDR3 runs to 16 residues. V shed 6 bases and J shed 1 base, with 13 bases lying between them.

The V and J genes are TRBV21-1 and TRBJ2-7; the table calls TRBD1, which could not be checked here. TRBV21-1 is a recognized pseudogene. The CDR3 length is 16 residues. The CDR3 loop reads CASSKWTGGKAVEQYF. The CDR3 DNA reads TGTGCCAGCAGCAAATGGACAGGGGGAAAGGCGGTCGAGCAGTACTTC.

In the case of this clone: This specimen includes other DNA sequences encoding the same CDR3. J is TRBJ1-2 and V is TRBV18, with TRBD1 as a possible D gene (5 bases). V lost 3 bases and J lost 1, with 6 bases in between. From germline, CDR1 is KGHSH and CDR2 LQKENI. The CDR3 has 13 amino acids. This chain's CDR3 is CASSPGRNYGYTF. The DNA for the CDR3 is TGTGCCAGCTCACCGGGGCGTAACTATGGCTACACCTTC.

The J gene is TRBJ1-4, the V gene TRBV6-5; D possibly corresponds to TRBD1 (6 bases). The germline gives CDR1 MNHEY, CDR2 SVGAGI. Trimming left V 5 bases short and J 2 bases short, with 12 bases between. The CDR3 is 15 amino acids. In nucleotides, the CDR3 is TGTGCCAGCAGTCGTCAGACAGGTACTAATGAAAAACTGTTTTTT. Its translation: CASSRQTGTNEKLFF.

CDR3 sequence reads: CASIRGTGGANVLTF. The CDR3 DNA reads TGTGCCAGCATTCGGGGGACTGGTGGGGCCAACGTCCTGACTTTC. The V call is TRBV6-5, the J call TRBJ2-6; D perhaps matches TRBD2 (6 bases). Trimming left V 7 bases short and J 3 bases short, with 13 bases between. CDR3 length: 15 residues. CDR1 is MNHEY, CDR2 SVGAGI, per germline.

V is TRBV6-5 and J is TRBJ1-5, with a tentative D call TRBD1 (6 bases). Germline loops: CDR1 MNHEY, CDR2 SVGAGI. Deletions cut 8 bases from V and 2 bases from J, with 10 bases between. This CDR3 contains 13 residues. The CDR3 DNA reads TGTGCCAGCGCGGGGGCAGGCAATCAGCCCCAGCATTTT. It specifies CASAGAGNQPQHF.

V is TRBV4-3 and J is TRBJ2-3, with D tentatively TRBD2 (7 bases). Germline V gene data show CDR1 as LGHNA and CDR2 as YSLEER. This CDR3 spans 18 amino acids. V was trimmed by 3 bases and J by 1 base, leaving 20 bases between them. Here the CDR3 reads CASSHKRGGAYGTDTQYF. The DNA for the CDR3 is TGCGCCAGCAGCCACAAGAGGGGGGGGGCCTACGGCACAGATACGCAGTATTTT.

This clone was observed once. This sequence joins TRBV6-1 and TRBJ2-7, with 11 positions matching TRBD2. Germline lookup yields CDR1 MNHNS and CDR2 SASEGT. The CDR3 sequence is 16 residues long. V lost 4 bases to trimming and J lost 0 bases; unmatched junction nucleotides: 5. The CDR3 nucleotides are TGTGCCAGCAGTGGCCGACTAGCGGGGACCTCCTACGAGCAGTACTTC. Amino acid sequence: CASSGRLAGTSYEQYF.

This chain uses TRBV6-1 with TRBJ1-6; TRBD1 might be the D (6 bases). This CDR3 has 17 amino acids. Trimming pared 3 bases from V and 9 bases from J, leaving 21 bases between. CDR1 and CDR2 from the germline V gene are MNHNS and SASEGT. CDR3 residues: CASSDQIRTGPASPLHF. The CDR3 DNA is TGTGCCAGCAGTGATCAGATAAGAACAGGGCCCGCTTCACCCCTCCACTTT.

V usage is TRBV29-1 and J usage is TRBJ2-7, with D hard to call. Trimming took off 6 bases at V and 5 bases at J, with 23 bases between the two ends. The germline V gene encodes CDR1 SQVTM and CDR2 ANQGSEA. The CDR3 consists of 15 residues. This CDR3 reads CSVILGESVVHEQYF. CDR3 sequence (DNA): TGCAGCGTGATCCTGGGCGAATCAGTGGTCCACGAGCAGTACTTC.

This rearrangement joins TRBV5-8 to TRBJ1-5, with TRBD1 identical over 9 bases. Per the germline V gene, CDR1 is SGHTS and CDR2 is YDEGEE. J lost 3 bases, V lost 4 bases, and 5 bases had no gene match. The CDR3 spans 15 residues. CDR3 coding DNA: TGTGCCAGCAGCCGGGGGACAGGGACCAATCAGCCCCAGCATTTT. Translation: CASSRGTGTNQPQHF. Variable domain in full (rest from reference TRBV5-8 and TRBJ1-5): EAGVTQSPTHLIKTRGQQATLRCSPISGHTSVYWYQQALGLGLQFLLWYDEGEERNRGNFPPRFSGRQFPNYSSELNVNALELEDSALYLCASSRGTGTNQPQHFGDGTRLSIL.

This rearrangement joins TRBV5-1 to TRBJ2-7; TRBD1 matches at 7 bases. Per the germline V gene, CDR1 is SGHRS and CDR2 is YFSETQ. Trimming cost V 4 bases and J 3 bases; bases outside gene matches: 10. This CDR3 has 15 residues. CDR3: CASSATRQGNYEQYF. The CDR3 DNA reads TGCGCCAGCAGCGCCACCCGACAGGGTAACTACGAGCAGTACTTC. Based on the CDR3 plus reference TRBV5-1 and TRBJ2-7, the full variable domain is KAGVTQTPRYLIKTRGQQVTLSCSPISGHRSVSWYQQTPGQGLQFLFEYFSETQRNKGNFPGRFSGRQFSNSRSEMNVSTLELGDSALYLCASSATRQGNYEQYFGPGTRLTVT.

V gene TRBV2 combines with J gene TRBJ2-1; 10 nucleotides line up with TRBD2. The V segment lost 2 bases and the J segment 4 bases; nucleotides outside the gene matches: 5. This CDR3 contains 16 residues. Germline V gives CDR1 SNHLY, CDR2 FYNNEI. CDR3: CASSERAGGKYNEQFF. The CDR3 region has the DNA TGTGCCAGCAGTGAAAGAGCGGGAGGGAAATACAATGAGCAGTTCTTC.

The rearrangement joins TRBV2 to TRBJ2-1; D call uncertain. Per germline, CDR1 SNHLY and CDR2 FYNNEI. V lost 4 bases and J 4 bases, leaving 8 bases between the germline ends. CDR3 length: 13 amino acids. CDR3 DNA: TGTGCCAGCAGTGTTAACAGTTACAATGAGCAGTTCTTC. This translates into CASSVNSYNEQFF.